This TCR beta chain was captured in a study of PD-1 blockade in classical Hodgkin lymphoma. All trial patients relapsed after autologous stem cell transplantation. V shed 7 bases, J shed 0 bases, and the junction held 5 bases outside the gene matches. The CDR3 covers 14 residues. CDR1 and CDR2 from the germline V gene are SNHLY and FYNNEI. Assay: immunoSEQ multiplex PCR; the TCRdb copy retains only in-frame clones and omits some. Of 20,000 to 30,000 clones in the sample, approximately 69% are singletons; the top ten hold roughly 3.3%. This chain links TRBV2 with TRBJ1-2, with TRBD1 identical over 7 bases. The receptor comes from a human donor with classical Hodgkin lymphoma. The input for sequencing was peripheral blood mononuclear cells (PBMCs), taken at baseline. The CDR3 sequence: CASIGQDTNYGYTF. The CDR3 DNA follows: TGTGCCAGCATCGGACAGGATACTAACTATGGCTACACCTTC.